The clone carrying this T cell receptor (beta chain) was recorded a few times. Time point noted: persistent/refractory GD, antithyroid drugs over 5 years with positive TRAb. Generation of the TCR library employed RNA extracted from PBMCs. The sample originates from a study of regulatory T cells in long-lasting Graves disease. Across the whole study: Patients met the persistent Graves' disease definition after over 5 years of antithyroid drugs with positive TSH receptor antibodies.

The CDR3 totals 15 residues. V was clipped by 5 bases and J by 6 bases, with 20 bases between them. Germline lookup yields CDR1 SGHTA and CDR2 FQGTGA. The authors built TCR beta libraries using iRepertoire HTBI primers and Arm-PCR of CDR3 regions. Authors' data handling: Analysis of the samples identified 60 to 75 TRBV and over 13 TRBJ segments. TCRdb used MiXCR to reprocess the multiplex PCR reads, holding one entry per CDR3 protein. In this record, the V and J calls reflect TCRdb's handling and not the investigators' own analysis. This table holds approximately 470,000 distinct CDR3 sequences, around 21% found once.

This sequence originates from a female donor with Graves disease. This specimen consisted of peripheral blood mononuclear cells (PBMCs), obtained when the disease was refractory, from a patient treated with antithyroid drugs. The chain carries TRBV7-3 and TRBJ2-7; possibly TRBD2 for D (7 bases). CDR3 residues: CASSLRRGGASEQYF. DNA for the CDR3: TGTGCCAGCAGCCTCCGCCGAGGGGGGGCGAGCGAGCAGTACTTC.